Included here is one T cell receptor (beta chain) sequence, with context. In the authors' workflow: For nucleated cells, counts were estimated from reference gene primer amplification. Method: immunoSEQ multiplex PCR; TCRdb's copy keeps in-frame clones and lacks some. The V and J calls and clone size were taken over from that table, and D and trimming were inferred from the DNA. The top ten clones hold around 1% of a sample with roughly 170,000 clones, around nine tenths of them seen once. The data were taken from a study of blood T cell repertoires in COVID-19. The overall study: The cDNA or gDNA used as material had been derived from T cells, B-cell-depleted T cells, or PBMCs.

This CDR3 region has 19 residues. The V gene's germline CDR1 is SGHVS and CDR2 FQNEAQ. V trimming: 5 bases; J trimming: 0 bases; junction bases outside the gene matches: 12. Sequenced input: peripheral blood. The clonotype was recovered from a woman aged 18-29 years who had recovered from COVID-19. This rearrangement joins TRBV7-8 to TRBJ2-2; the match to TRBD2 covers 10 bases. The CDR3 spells CASSTAGSLAGANTGELFF. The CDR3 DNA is TGTGCCAGCAGCACCGCCGGCAGTCTAGCGGGGGCGAACACCGGGGAGCTGTTTTTT.